The rows below give T cell receptor beta chains drawn from one sample of a study of blood T cell repertoires in COVID-19. Method: immunoSEQ multiplex PCR; TCRdb's copy keeps in-frame clones and lacks some. The sample has roughly 59,000 clones, around 80% seen once. Sequenced: peripheral blood. Source of these receptors: a human donor in a cohort sampled during active COVID-19. Each CDR3 is given with its conserved first and last residue. Each record gives: CDR3 length, J gene, D gene, V gene, clone size, CDR3 protein, CDR3 DNA. D genes are given only for firm matches. The size entry is marked missing in some rows and otherwise reads once, few, many or a size class.

12	TRBJ2-1	-	TRBV9	few	CASSSGINEQFF	TGTGCCAGCAGCTCCGGGATCAATGAGCAGTTCTTC
19	TRBJ2-7	-	TRBV18	few	CASSPAPLLATTPSYEQYF	TGTGCCAGCTCACCGGCGCCCCTACTCGCCACTACTCCCTCCTACGAGCAGTACTTC
11	TRBJ2-1	-	TRBV6-2/TRBV6-3	medium-sized	CASSSYYEQFF	TGTGCCAGCAGTTCTTACTATGAGCAGTTCTTC
15	TRBJ2-1	TRBD1	TRBV5-1	-	CASSLAGQGFNEQFF	TGCGCCAGCAGCTTGGCGGGACAGGGGTTCAATGAGCAGTTCTTC
17	TRBJ1-6	TRBD1	TRBV3-1/TRBV3-2	few	CASSQDTPGQGNSPLHF	TGTGCCAGCAGCCAAGACACACCGGGACAGGGGAATTCACCCCTCCACTTT
15	TRBJ1-2	-	TRBV5-1	-	CASSLESRGNYGYTF	TGCGCCAGCAGCTTGGAAAGCAGGGGAAACTATGGCTACACCTTC
15	TRBJ2-1	-	TRBV5-1	-	CASSLGAGSNNEQFF	TGCGCCAGCAGCTTGGGAGCGGGTTCCAACAATGAGCAGTTCTTC
11	TRBJ2-3	-	TRBV7-9	-	CASTPEDTQYF	TGTGCCAGCACCCCGGAGGATACGCAGTATTTT
15	TRBJ2-1	-	TRBV5-4	-	CASSATSSSYNEQFF	TGTGCCAGCAGCGCAACGAGTAGCTCCTACAATGAGCAGTTCTTC
16	TRBJ1-2	-	TRBV19	few	CASREGRGVVVYGYTF	TGTGCCAGTAGGGAGGGAAGAGGAGTCGTCGTGTATGGCTACACCTTC
14	TRBJ2-2	-	TRBV7-9	few	CASSLGEHTGELFF	TGTGCCAGCAGCTTAGGGGAGCACACCGGGGAGCTGTTTTTT
16	TRBJ1-1	TRBD1	TRBV7-9	-	CASSRLLDRSGTEAFF	TGTGCCAGCAGCCGCCTATTGGACAGGTCCGGCACTGAAGCTTTCTTT
16	TRBJ2-5	TRBD1	TRBV10-1	-	CASSGKGQGSQETQYF	TGCGCCAGCAGTGGGAAGGGACAGGGGTCCCAAGAGACCCAGTACTTC
16	TRBJ1-5	-	TRBV15	-	CATSRDYEGGNQPQHF	TGTGCCACCAGCAGAGATTATGAAGGGGGCAATCAGCCCCAGCATTTT
14	TRBJ1-6	-	TRBV7-3	-	CASSARGGNSPLHF	TGTGCCAGCAGTGCCCGGGGGGGAAATTCACCCCTCCACTTT
15	TRBJ2-2	-	TRBV21-1	-	CASSKKAAEAGELFF	TGTGCCAGCAGCAAAAAGGCGGCAGAAGCCGGGGAGCTGTTTTTT
14	TRBJ1-2	-	TRBV11-2	-	CASSVSTGRGGYTF	TGTGCCAGCAGCGTATCCACAGGGAGGGGTGGCTACACCTTC
14	TRBJ1-2	TRBD1	TRBV10-2	-	CASTPTGGTGGYTF	TGCGCCAGCACCCCGACAGGGGGGACAGGAGGCTACACCTTC
17	TRBJ2-1	TRBD2	TRBV7-2	-	CASSWRPSGFSYNEQFF	TGTGCCAGCAGCTGGAGACCTAGCGGCTTCTCCTACAATGAGCAGTTCTTC
14	TRBJ2-5	-	TRBV5-5	-	CASSESGIQETQYF	TGTGCCAGCAGCGAGTCGGGAATCCAAGAGACCCAGTACTTC